The sequence of this T cell receptor beta chain was determined in a study of PD-1 blockade in classical Hodgkin lymphoma. About the research overall: Patients in the cohort were put on intravenous nivolumab, 3 mg/kg every 2 weeks. Findings and caveats of the study: Newly diagnosed patients were reported to start with lower TCR diversity than healthy donors. CD8+ TCR diversity did not rise significantly by C4D1, unlike CD4+.

Sequenced by immunoSEQ multiplex PCR; TCRdb stores in-frame clones only, minus some. Among 20,000 to 25,000 clones, approximately 68% were seen once, and the ten largest hold about 1.2%. Trimming cost V 4 bases and J 9 bases; bases outside gene matches: 6. Germline CDR1 SGHNT, CDR2 YYREEE (reference sequence). This CDR3 spans 14 amino acids. Time point given: cycle 4 day 1 (C4D1), after 6 weeks of nivolumab. Following autologous stem cell transplantation, relapse occurred in every patient, and exposure to brentuximab vedotin varied. CD4+ T cells were purified from thawed PBMCs by magnetic negative selection. Progressive disease, partial response or complete response was each patient's best response. This clone turned up a few times. Its cognate antigen is unknown.

The sequencing here drew on CD4+ T cells from blood, taken before the fourth cycle of nivolumab. V gene TRBV5-4 combines with J gene TRBJ1-6; 8 nucleotides align to TRBD1. This sequence originates from a human donor with classical Hodgkin lymphoma. Here the CDR3 DNA reads TGTGCCAGCAGCACCGGACAGGGTTTTTCACCCCTCCACTTT. Amino acid sequence: CASSTGQGFSPLHF.